Detailed here is one T cell receptor beta chain. These data come from a study of blood T cell repertoires in COVID-19. Study summary: Sites across the United States, Italy and Spain contributed samples from acute and convalescent COVID-19. PBMCs, B-cell-depleted T cells, or T cells provided the cDNA or gDNA that made up the material.

Authors' analysis steps: Amplifying reference gene primers gave estimates of nucleated cell counts. The method was immunoSEQ multiplex PCR; TCRdb's version includes in-frame clones alone and lacks a portion of them. The D gene and trimming were derived from the DNA, and the V and J assignments and clone size from that table. The sample lists under 80,000 clones; 88% were seen once. The CDR3 is made up of 15 amino acids. V was clipped by 5 bases and J by 5 bases; unmatched bases: 8. From germline, CDR1 is LNHNV and CDR2 YYDKDF (reference sequence). This chain connects TRBV15 to TRBJ2-5, with TRBD1 identical over 10 bases. Sample: peripheral blood. The TCR was taken from a human donor in a cohort sampled during active COVID-19. The DNA for the CDR3 is TGTGCCACCAGCCCTCGGACAGGGGGGATTGAGACCCAGTACTTC. Amino acids: CATSPRTGGIETQYF.